This TCR beta chain derives from a study of blood T cell repertoires in COVID-19. Authors' data handling: Reference gene primer amplification in the assay estimated nucleated cell counts. Clones were read by immunoSEQ multiplex PCR, and TCRdb kept only the in-frame ones, dropping some. The V and J calls and clone size come from that table; D and trimming were worked out from the DNA. The sample gives around 150,000 clones, 92% of which show up once; 4.8% is in the top ten. CDR3 length: 18 residues. Source material: peripheral blood. The chain links TRBV21-1 to TRBJ2-3; the D segment call TRBD2 is taken from the table without a DNA check. TRBV21-1 represents a pseudogene. The receptor comes from a man aged 25-45 years with COVID-19, enrolled during active disease. The CDR3 loop reads CASSKTSSVVGGADTQYF. DNA for the CDR3: TGTGCCAGCAGCAAAACGAGCTCGGTAGTGGGGGGGGCAGATACGCAGTATTTT.